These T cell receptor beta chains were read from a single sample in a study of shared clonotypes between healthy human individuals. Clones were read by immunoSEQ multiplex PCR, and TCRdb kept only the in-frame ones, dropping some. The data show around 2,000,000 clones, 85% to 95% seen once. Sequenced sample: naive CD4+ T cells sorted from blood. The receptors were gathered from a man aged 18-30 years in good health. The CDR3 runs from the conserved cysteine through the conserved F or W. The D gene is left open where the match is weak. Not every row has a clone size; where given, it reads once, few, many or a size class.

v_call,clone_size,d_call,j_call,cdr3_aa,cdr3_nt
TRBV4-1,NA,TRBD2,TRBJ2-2,CASSQEASGVRELFF,TGCGCCAGCAGCCAAGAGGCTAGCGGGGTCCGGGAGCTGTTTTTT
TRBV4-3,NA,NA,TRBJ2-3,CASSQDLAGRVFSVADTQYF,TGCGCCAGCAGCCAAGATCTTGCGGGAAGAGTCTTTTCCGTAGCAGATACGCAGTATTTT
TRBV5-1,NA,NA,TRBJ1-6,CASSLREAYNSPLHF,TGCGCCAGCAGCTTAAGGGAAGCCTATAATTCACCCCTCCACTTT
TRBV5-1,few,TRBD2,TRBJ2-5,CASSGGLAGPGETQYF,TGCGCCAGCAGCGGGGGACTAGCGGGACCTGGGGAGACCCAGTACTTC
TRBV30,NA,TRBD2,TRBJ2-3,CAQKAGADTQYF,TGTGCCCAAAAGGCGGGGGCAGATACGCAGTATTTT
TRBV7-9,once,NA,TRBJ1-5,CASSLAGQSNQPQHF,TGTGCCAGCAGCTTAGCCGGCCAGAGCAATCAGCCCCAGCATTTT
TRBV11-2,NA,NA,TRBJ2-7,CASSLSQGASEQYF,TGTGCCAGCAGCTTATCACAGGGAGCTAGCGAGCAGTACTTC
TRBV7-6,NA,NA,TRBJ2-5,CASSIRLQETQYF,TGTGCCAGCAGCATCAGGCTCCAAGAGACCCAGTACTTC
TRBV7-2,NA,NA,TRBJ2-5,CASSLAMVPETQYF,TGTGCCAGCAGCTTAGCAATGGTCCCGGAGACCCAGTACTTC
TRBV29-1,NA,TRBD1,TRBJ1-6,CSVRTGSYNSPLHF,TGCAGCGTGAGGACAGGGTCCTATAATTCACCCCTCCACTTT
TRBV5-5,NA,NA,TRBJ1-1,CASSLVVGTEAFF,TGTGCCAGCAGCTTGGTAGTGGGGACTGAAGCTTTCTTT